A single count supports the clone carrying this T cell receptor (beta chain). Assay: immunoSEQ multiplex PCR; the TCRdb copy retains only in-frame clones and omits some. This table holds about 200,000 clones, more than 75% found once. The entry originates in a study of blood T cell repertoires in COVID-19. Study-level information: Acute and convalescent COVID-19 specimens originated in the United States, Italy and Spain.

The germline V gene has CDR1 SEHNR and CDR2 FQNEAQ (reference sequence). The CDR3 is 16 residues long. V gave up 1 base and J gave up 7 bases; unmatched junction bases: 11. The chain has TRBV7-9 and TRBJ2-7, with TRBD2 matching 9 bases. This sequence was found in a man in his forties with active or convalescent COVID-19. Sequenced input: peripheral blood. CDR3 protein: CASSLVVAAGGIEQYF. CDR3 coding DNA: TGTGCCAGCAGCTTAGTCGTAGCGGCGGGAGGGATTGAGCAGTACTTC.